This T cell receptor (beta chain) was sequenced for a study of blood T cell repertoires in COVID-19 (dated by TCRdb to the early 2020s). About the full investigation: Recovered participants in ImmuneRACE Cohort 3 were defined as having two consecutive negative NP/OP PCR tests, clearance from a healthcare professional, or resolution of symptoms. Samples covering the acute and convalescent phases of COVID-19 were provided by collaborators in the United States, Italy and Spain. Subjects who had been exposed to COVID-19, were actively infected with it, or had recovered from it provided the deeply sampled blood TCRbeta repertoires that made up the dataset. A de-identified subject ID, COVID-19 status, age in years and sex were almost always included in the sample metadata. Samples came from the ongoing ImmuneRACE study (first 160 participants) plus 1,254 subjects from 6 global collaborators. The prospective study material was composed of cDNA or gDNA derived from T cells, B-cell-depleted T cells, or PBMCs. The repertoires were made available in a free public database intended to serve as a resource for research on the immune response to SARS-CoV-2. Where available, HLA class I and class II types were obtained from metadata supplied by the sample provider rather than from assay-based typing.

Participants in the prospective study were enrolled through a virtual design, were aged about 18 to 90 years, and lived in approximately 25 United States geographic areas. To assign participants to cohorts, the prospective study relied on clinical history that participants themselves reported in a screening survey and a study questionnaire. Mobile phlebotomists in the prospective study collected whole blood, serum and a nasopharyngeal or oropharyngeal swab from every participant. Prospective study participants could optionally give additional blood draws and questionnaires over an approximately 2-month period. Before DNA extraction, prospective study blood samples were shipped either frozen or at room temperature. With respect to this clone: Its antigen is still unknown. The input lacks base qualities; no much larger clone sits a single base away.

TCRbeta CDR3 regions were amplified from genomic DNA using the immunoSEQ Assay, a bias-controlled multiplex PCR. Per the original workflow: Within the assay, amplification of reference gene primers was used to estimate how many nucleated cells each sample contained. Sequence reads were collapsed and filtered to measure the absolute abundance of every unique TCRbeta CDR3 rearrangement. For each sample, productive Simpson clonality was calculated as the square root of Simpson's diversity index over productive rearrangements. The source is immuneACCESS, and TCRdb retained only in-frame sequences with V and J called. Part of the clones is not carried over; for the studies checked, unresolved V genes explain less than half of this, and the remainder is unexplained. V, J and clone size were drawn from that table, and D and trimming were deduced from the DNA. Counted in this sample were around 200,000 clones; roughly nine tenths of them appeared once. Of the sample, 3% to 3.5% falls within the top ten clones.

The CDR3 starts with the cysteine, ends with the phenylalanine, and has 14 residues. The retained sequence is limited to the CDR3, 42 bases, with the frame set at the first base. CDR1 and CDR2 are drawn from the germline V gene: MNHEY, SVGAGI. The junction shows trimming of 6 bases on V and 0 bases on J, plus 9 bases between the germline ends. Here is what the overall study found, with its caveats: The amount of clinical and demographic metadata varied by source and participant and was provided uncurated.

The sample comprised PBMCs or T cells enriched from blood (not recorded which). This TCR was sampled from a woman aged 45-65 years in a cohort exposed to, infected with or recovered from COVID-19 (not recorded which). The receptor chain draws on TRBV6-5 and TRBJ1-3, with no confident D gene call. The encoded CDR3 is CASSLESSGNTIYF. The DNA is as follows: TGTGCCAGCAGCTTAGAGAGCTCTGGAAACACCATATATTTT.